These 29 T cell receptor beta chains share one sample of origin, sequenced in a study of neurological immune-mediated disorders. A single record per CDR3 protein comes from TCRdb applying MiXCR to the 5' RACE reads. The data hold 40,000 to 45,000 distinct CDR3 sequences, with roughly 13% observed a single time. The sequenced sample consisted of PBMCs. Receptors originate from a female donor in good health.

This clonotype was found many times. CDR3: CASSYPGYEQYF. DNA of the CDR3: TGTGCCAGCAGTTACCCGGGGTACGAGCAGTACTTC. This chain uses TRBV6-5 with TRBJ2-7; D might be TRBD2 (5 bases). The CDR3 has 12 residues. Germline-derived CDR1 and CDR2 are MNHEY and SVGAGI. Trimming left V 2 bases short and J 4 bases short, with 6 bases between.

Many counts were recorded for this clonotype. The chain links TRBV7-6 to TRBJ2-1; 9 nucleotides line up with TRBD2. After removal of 1 base from V and 5 bases from J, the junction contained 6 bases not matched to a gene. This CDR3 region has 16 residues. Germline V gene lookup returns CDR1 SGHVS and CDR2 FNYEAQ. The CDR3 region is CASSLGPSGTNNEQFF. For the CDR3, the DNA is TGTGCCAGCAGCTTAGGCCCTAGCGGGACAAACAATGAGCAGTTCTTC.

This clonotype was counted at least ten times. This chain links TRBV18 with TRBJ2-5; 8 bases agree with TRBD2. V shed 3 bases and J 0 bases; nucleotides not matched to a gene: 6. The germline V gene has CDR1 KGHSH and CDR2 LQKENI. This CDR3 spans 16 amino acids. The CDR3 coding sequence is TGTGCCAGCTCACCCCTTAGCGGGGCCAACCAAGAGACCCAGTACTTC. Amino acids: CASSPLSGANQETQYF.

This clonotype was seen many times. The chain carries TRBV20-1 and TRBJ2-2; D gene uncertain. CDR1 DFQATT and CDR2 SNEGSKA come from the germline V gene (reference sequence). V was pared by 0 bases and J by 7 bases, with 3 bases between. The CDR3 totals 11 residues. The CDR3 DNA sequence: TGCAGTGCTAGAGATCACGGGGAGCTGTTTTTT. This gives the protein CSARDHGELFF.

The chain links TRBV7-9 to TRBJ2-1; D is unclear. Germline CDR1 is SEHNR and CDR2 is FQNEAQ (reference sequence). The CDR3 loop spans 15 amino acids. V was cut by 8 bases and J by 6 bases, with 20 bases left in between. CDR3 sequence (DNA): TGTGCCAGCCTCTTCCCCCGTTTTACGGCCAATGAGCAGTTCTTC. The encoded protein is CASLFPRFTANEQFF.

This clonotype was picked up many times. This chain links TRBV7-6 with TRBJ2-7; D gene ambiguous. V gave up 5 bases and J gave up 3 bases, with 14 bases separating them. This CDR3 is 14 amino acids long. Germline V gene data show CDR1 as SGHVS and CDR2 as FNYEAQ. CDR3 residues: CASSPLDLGYEQYF. CDR3 nucleotides: TGTGCCAGCAGCCCCCTAGACTTGGGCTACGAGCAGTACTTC.

This clonotype was detected many times. V and J are TRBV18 and TRBJ2-1; 7 bases agree with TRBD1. Germline loops: CDR1 KGHSH, CDR2 LQKENI. CDR3 length: 12 residues. After removal of 4 bases from V and 8 bases from J, the junction contained 2 bases not matched to a gene. This CDR3 reads CASSRQGHEQFF. In DNA, the CDR3 is TGTGCCAGCTCACGACAGGGTCATGAGCAGTTCTTC.

Turning to this clonotype: This may be a read error, as it is one base from a much larger clone. In this CDR3 the conserved last residue, phenylalanine or tryptophan, is missing, so a read error is likely. The chain links TRBV5-1 to TRBJ2-5; a weak D match, TRBD1 (6 bases). The length of the CDR3 is 14 residues. Germline loops: CDR1 SGHRS, CDR2 YFSETQ. The V end lost 4 bases, the J end lost 5 bases, and 15 bases lay between the germline ends. CDR3 coding DNA: TGCGCCAGCAGCACGACAGGAACGCCCGAGACCCAGTACTCC. This translates into CASSTTGTPETQYS.

This clonotype has a count of ten or more. The rearrangement links TRBV20-1 to TRBJ1-1; D remains ambiguous. This CDR3 is built from 14 residues. V was trimmed by 2 bases and J by 1 base, leaving 11 bases between them. Germline values: CDR1 DFQATT, CDR2 SNEGSKA (reference sequence). In DNA, the CDR3 is TGCAGTGCTAGATTTCGGTACGAGAACACTGAAGCTTTCTTT. It is translated as CSARFRYENTEAFF.

This clonotype was seen a few times. This chain's CDR3 is CASSLLQGTEAFF. CDR3 DNA: TGTGCCAGCAGCCTTCTACAGGGGACTGAAGCTTTCTTT. The genes are TRBV5-5 and TRBJ1-1; the match to TRBD1 covers 7 bases. V dropped 4 bases and J dropped 5; count of bases not matched to a gene: 5. The CDR3 consists of 13 residues. CDR1 and CDR2 from the germline V gene are SGHKS and YYEKEE (reference sequence).

This clonotype was observed at least ten times. The chain is built from TRBV29-1 and TRBJ1-2; no definite D call. V lost 0 bases and J 12 bases, leaving 14 bases between the germline ends. CDR1 and CDR2 from the germline V gene are SQVTM and ANQGSEA. The CDR3 runs to 12 residues. Here the CDR3 reads CSVEEGSTRDTF. CDR3 sequence (DNA): TGCAGCGTTGAAGAGGGCAGTACTCGGGACACCTTC.

This clonotype was counted ten times or more. This chain links TRBV5-1 with TRBJ2-7; TRBD2 aligns across 14 bases. The CDR3 runs to 17 residues. The germline gives CDR1 SGHRS, CDR2 YFSETQ. V lost 4 bases to trimming and J lost 0 bases; unmatched junction nucleotides: 6. As DNA, the CDR3 is TGCGCCAGCAGCCGGACTAGCGGGAGGATTAGCTCCTACGAGCAGTACTTC. This encodes CASSRTSGRISSYEQYF.

Ten or more counts support this clonotype. The chain combines TRBV20-1 with TRBJ2-1, with D possibly being TRBD2 (6 bases). The germline CDR1 and CDR2 sequences are DFQATT and SNEGSKA (reference sequence). The CDR3 sequence is 12 residues long. V gave up 3 bases and J gave up 11 bases, with 14 bases separating them. The CDR3 DNA sequence: TGCAGTGCTAGCCCGACTCGGGAGCAGCAGTTCTTC. As protein: CSASPTREQQFF.

This clonotype has at least ten counts. The V call is TRBV20-1, the J call TRBJ1-4, with D uncertain. This CDR3 is 14 amino acids long. V was clipped by 6 bases and J by 0 bases, with 11 bases between them. From germline, CDR1 is DFQATT and CDR2 SNEGSKA (reference sequence). The CDR3 coding sequence is TGCAGTGCCCCACGGGGTGCAACTAATGAAAAACTGTTTTTT. This gives the protein CSAPRGATNEKLFF.

Ten or more counts support this clonotype. J is TRBJ2-1 and V is TRBV18; 7 bases align to TRBD1. In germline, CDR1 is KGHSH, CDR2 LQKENI. The CDR3 sequence is 15 residues long. V lost 5 bases and J lost 6; bases outside the gene matches: 10. The CDR3 nucleotides are TGTGCCAGCTCAATCACAGGGGTTCAGCGCAATGAGCAGTTCTTC. It encodes CASSITGVQRNEQFF. The full variable domain, in which reference TRBV18 and TRBJ2-1 provide the parts outside the CDR3, is NAGVMQNPRHLVRRRGQEARLRCSPMKGHSHVYWYRQLPEEGLKFMVYLQKENIIDESGMPKERFSAEFPKEGPSILRIQQVVRGDSAAYFCASSITGVQRNEQFFGPGTRLTVL.

This clonotype has ten or more counts. The chain has TRBV28 and TRBJ1-4; D gene unclear. Germline CDR1 and CDR2: MDHEN and SYDVKM. V was pared by 4 bases and J by 5 bases, with 5 bases between. The CDR3 spans 12 residues. CDR3 nucleotides: TGTGCCAGCAGTTCCTCAAATGAAAAACTGTTTTTT. Protein sequence: CASSSSNEKLFF.

The sample holds many counts of this clonotype. This rearrangement joins TRBV5-1 to TRBJ1-2, with 10 bases fitting TRBD1. The CDR3 loop spans 14 amino acids. The germline V gene encodes CDR1 SGHRS and CDR2 YFSETQ. J lost 7 bases, V lost 3 bases, and 6 bases had no gene match. CDR3 in amino acids: CASSSGQGEGGYTF. The CDR3 bases are TGCGCCAGCAGCTCCGGACAGGGGGAGGGTGGCTACACCTTC.

In its sample, this clonotype was seen many times. The V gene is TRBV12-3 or TRBV12-4, the J gene TRBJ2-1, with 12 positions matching TRBD1. The CDR3 has 16 residues. Trimming cost V 8 bases and J 7 bases; bases outside gene matches: 12. The CDR3 nucleotides are TGTGCCAGCCACCTCTCCGGGACAGGGGGCCGAAATGAGCAGTTCTTC. It is translated as CASHLSGTGGRNEQFF.

V usage is TRBV4-2 and J usage is TRBJ2-7, with D possibly matching TRBD2 (6 bases). CDR3 size: 15 residues. Trimming cost V 4 bases and J 8 bases, with 21 bases left between them. CDR1 is LGHNA and CDR2 is YNFKEQ in the germline V gene. CDR3 sequence: CASSPDPTRGWKQYF. CDR3 bases: TGTGCCAGCAGCCCTGACCCGACTAGAGGGTGGAAGCAGTACTTC.

Ten or more counts support this clonotype. The rearrangement links TRBV3-1 to TRBJ1-5; D is undetermined. The CDR3 has 13 amino acids. Germline CDR1 LGHDT, CDR2 YNNKEL (reference sequence). V dropped 3 bases and J dropped 7 bases, with 10 bases sitting between them. CDR3 in amino acids: CASSHPNSQPQHF. The CDR3 DNA is TGTGCCAGCAGCCACCCAAACTCCCAGCCCCAGCATTTT.

This clonotype was seen at least ten times. The V call is TRBV5-1, the J call TRBJ1-2; no reliable D call. The germline V and J ends were trimmed by 3 bases and 1 base, with 10 bases remaining between them. The CDR3 has 14 amino acids. Germline values: CDR1 SGHRS, CDR2 YFSETQ. CDR3 protein: CASSSSTVNYGYTF. The CDR3 DNA reads TGCGCCAGCAGCTCATCGACGGTTAACTATGGCTACACCTTC.

This clonotype was counted ten times or more. V gene TRBV29-1 combines with J gene TRBJ1-2; D perhaps matches TRBD1 (6 bases). Germline values: CDR1 SQVTM, CDR2 ANQGSEA. V was clipped by 0 bases and J by 5 bases, with 13 bases between them. CDR3 length: 14 residues. The CDR3 here is CSVEDGGQSYGYTF. CDR3 DNA sequence: TGCAGCGTTGAAGATGGGGGACAAAGTTATGGCTACACCTTC. Full variable domain (rest looked up from reference TRBV29-1 and TRBJ1-2): SAVISQKPSRDICQRGTSLTIQCQVDSQVTMMFWYRQQPGQSLTLIATANQGSEATYESGFVIDKFPISRPNLTFSTLTVSNMSPEDSSIYLCSVEDGGQSYGYTFGSGTRLTVV.

This clonotype was counted many times. This chain joins TRBV5-8 and TRBJ2-4; D may correspond to TRBD1 or TRBD2 (5 bases each). The germline CDR1 and CDR2 sequences are SGHTS and YDEGEE. The CDR3 loop spans 15 amino acids. Trimming shortened V by 9 bases and J by 1 base, and 17 bases separated the two germline ends. The CDR3 here is CATGTLSLAKNIQYF. In DNA form, the CDR3 reads TGTGCCACGGGGACGCTTTCGCTGGCCAAAAACATTCAGTACTTC.

In regard to this clonotype: This could be a read error, since a much larger clone is one nucleotide away. The rearrangement joins TRBV3-1 to TRBJ2-2; D might be TRBD1 (6 bases). This CDR3 has 15 amino acids. Germline-derived CDR1 and CDR2 are LGHDT and YNNKEL (reference sequence). Trimming shortened V by 4 bases and J by 1 base, and 10 bases separated the two germline ends. The CDR3 reads CASSPRQENTGELFF. The CDR3 DNA reads as TGTGCCAGCAGCCCGCGACAGGAGAACACCGGGGAGCTGTTTTTT.

This clonotype was observed at least ten times. This rearrangement joins TRBV6-6 to TRBJ2-1; D remains ambiguous. The V gene lost 5 bases and the J gene lost 7 bases, with 6 bases spanning the gap. The CDR3 is 11 amino acids. Germline CDR1 and CDR2: MNHNY and SVGAGI (reference sequence). In DNA form, the CDR3 reads TGTGCCAGCAGTCCTCTAAATGAGCAGTTCTTC. Protein sequence: CASSPLNEQFF.

This clonotype was observed at least ten times. As DNA, the CDR3 is TGTGCCAGCAGCGCAGGCACAGATACGCAGTATTTT. Translating it yields CASSAGTDTQYF. The chain carries TRBV5-5 and TRBJ2-3; D call uncertain. The CDR3 loop spans 12 amino acids. Germline V gene lookup returns CDR1 SGHKS and CDR2 YYEKEE (reference sequence). V lost 4 bases and J 1 base, leaving 4 bases between the germline ends. The full variable domain, with the rest looked up from reference TRBV5-5 and TRBJ2-3, is DAGVTQSPTHLIKTRGQQVTLRCSPISGHKSVSWYQQVLGQGPQFIFQYYEKEERGRGNFPDRFSARQFPNYSSELNVNALLLGDSALYLCASSAGTDTQYFGPGTRLTVL.

This clonotype was detected many times. The J gene is TRBJ2-7, the V gene TRBV7-3; TRBD1 matches at 9 bases. The V and J ends lost 5 bases and 5 bases, in that order; junction bases with no gene match: 4. CDR3 length equals 13 residues. Germline loops: CDR1 SGHTA, CDR2 FQGTGA. CDR3 sequence reads: CASSEGQGDEQYF. CDR3 DNA: TGTGCCAGCAGCGAGGGACAGGGTGACGAGCAGTACTTC.

This clonotype has ten or more counts. The V and J genes are TRBV29-1 and TRBJ2-3, with TRBD1 identical over 10 bases. This CDR3 is 14 amino acids long. The trim removed 6 bases at V and 2 bases at J, leaving 5 bases unmatched. The germline gives CDR1 SQVTM, CDR2 ANQGSEA. CDR3 bases: TGCAGCGTGAGGAGACAGGGGGCCACAGATACGCAGTATTTT. Amino acid sequence: CSVRRQGATDTQYF.

This clonotype was observed at least ten times. The rearrangement joins TRBV18 to TRBJ1-4; unclear D gene. Per the germline V gene, CDR1 is KGHSH and CDR2 is LQKENI. Trimming stripped 5 bases from V and 0 bases from J, with 16 bases between. The CDR3 loop spans 17 amino acids. The CDR3, as DNA: TGTGCCAGCTCATCACGCCTTGACACATCAACTAATGAAAAACTGTTTTTT. Its translation: CASSSRLDTSTNEKLFF. Combining the CDR3 with reference TRBV18 and TRBJ1-4 gives the whole variable domain NAGVMQNPRHLVRRRGQEARLRCSPMKGHSHVYWYRQLPEEGLKFMVYLQKENIIDESGMPKERFSAEFPKEGPSILRIQQVVRGDSAAYFCASSSRLDTSTNEKLFFGSGTQLSVL.